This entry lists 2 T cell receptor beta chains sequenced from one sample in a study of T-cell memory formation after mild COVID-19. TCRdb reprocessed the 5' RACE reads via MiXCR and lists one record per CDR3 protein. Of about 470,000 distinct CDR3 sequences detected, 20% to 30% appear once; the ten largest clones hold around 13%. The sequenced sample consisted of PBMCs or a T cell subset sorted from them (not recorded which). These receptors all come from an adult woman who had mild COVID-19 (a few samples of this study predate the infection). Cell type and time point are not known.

CDR3 residues: CASSQRRGGNYGYTF. DNA of the CDR3: TGTGCCAGCAGCCAACGTCGAGGGGGCAACTATGGCTACACCTTC. The chain uses TRBV14 and TRBJ1-2, with 7 bases that match TRBD1. Germline-derived CDR1 and CDR2 are SGHDN and FVKESK. J was trimmed by 2 bases and V by 2 bases; bases with no gene match: 5. The length of the CDR3 is 15 residues.

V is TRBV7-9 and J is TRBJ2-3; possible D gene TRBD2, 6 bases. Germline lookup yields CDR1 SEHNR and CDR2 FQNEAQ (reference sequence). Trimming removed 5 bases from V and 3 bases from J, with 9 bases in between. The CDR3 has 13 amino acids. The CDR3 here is CASSEGLTDTQYF. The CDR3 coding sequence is TGTGCCAGCAGCGAGGGACTGACAGATACGCAGTATTTT. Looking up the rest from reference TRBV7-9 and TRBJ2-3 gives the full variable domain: DTGVSQNPRHKITKRGQNVTFRCDPISEHNRLYWYRQTLGQGPEFLTYFQNEAQLEKSRLLSDRFSAERPKGSFSTLEIQRTEQGDSAMYLCASSEGLTDTQYFGPGTRLTVL.